The present T cell receptor beta chain was sequenced within a study of control samples from healthy donors and cancer patients. Germline V lookup: CDR1 SGHRS, CDR2 YFSETQ. The CDR3 runs to 14 residues. V was cut by 0 bases and J by 6 bases, with 13 bases left in between. The table came from immunoSEQ multiplex PCR; TCRdb's copy has only in-frame clones and leaves some out. This table holds around 200,000 clones, around 93% found once. The receptor's source is a man younger than 35 in good health. The V call is TRBV5-1, the J call TRBJ2-7; TRBD2 might be the D (5 bases). Input material: blood. Written as DNA, the CDR3 is TGCGCCAGCAGCTTGGGAAACCGGGAAATCGAGCAGTACTTC. It is translated as CASSLGNREIEQYF.